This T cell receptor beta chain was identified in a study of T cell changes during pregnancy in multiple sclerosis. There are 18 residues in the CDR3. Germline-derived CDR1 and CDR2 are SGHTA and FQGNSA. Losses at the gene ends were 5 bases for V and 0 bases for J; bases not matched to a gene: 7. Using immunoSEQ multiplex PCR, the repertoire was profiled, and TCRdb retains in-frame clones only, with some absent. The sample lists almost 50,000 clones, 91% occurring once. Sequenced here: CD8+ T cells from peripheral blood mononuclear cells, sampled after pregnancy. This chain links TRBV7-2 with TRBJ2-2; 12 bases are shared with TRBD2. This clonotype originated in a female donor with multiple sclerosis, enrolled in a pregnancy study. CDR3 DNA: TGTGCCAGCAGCCCCCGGACTAGCGGGGTACCGAACACCGGGGAGCTGTTTTTT. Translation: CASSPRTSGVPNTGELFF.